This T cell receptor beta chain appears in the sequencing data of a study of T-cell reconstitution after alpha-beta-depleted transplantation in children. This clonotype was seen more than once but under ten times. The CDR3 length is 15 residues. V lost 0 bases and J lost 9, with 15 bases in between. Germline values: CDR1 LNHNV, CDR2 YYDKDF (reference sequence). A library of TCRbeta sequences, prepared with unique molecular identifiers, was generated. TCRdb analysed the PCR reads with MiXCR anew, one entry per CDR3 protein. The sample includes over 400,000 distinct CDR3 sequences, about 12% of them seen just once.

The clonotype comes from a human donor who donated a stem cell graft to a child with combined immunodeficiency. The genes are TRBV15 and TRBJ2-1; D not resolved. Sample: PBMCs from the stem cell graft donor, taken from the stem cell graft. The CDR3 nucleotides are TGTGCCACCAGCAGAGATTTGAACCCCCCGGTTGAGCAGTTCTTC. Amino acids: CATSRDLNPPVEQFF.